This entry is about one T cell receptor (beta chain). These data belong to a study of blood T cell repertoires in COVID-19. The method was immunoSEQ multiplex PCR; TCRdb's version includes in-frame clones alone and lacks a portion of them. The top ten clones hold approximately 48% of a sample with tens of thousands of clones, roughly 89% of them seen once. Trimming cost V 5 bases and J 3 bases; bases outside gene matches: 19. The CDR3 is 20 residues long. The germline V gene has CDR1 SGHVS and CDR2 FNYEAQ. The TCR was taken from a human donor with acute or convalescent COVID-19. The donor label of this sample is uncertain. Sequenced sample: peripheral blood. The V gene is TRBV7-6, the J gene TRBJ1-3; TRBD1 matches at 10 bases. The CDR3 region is CASSPYRRKVDRGNGNTIYF. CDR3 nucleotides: TGTGCCAGCAGCCCGTATCGTCGCAAAGTGGACAGGGGGAATGGAAACACCATATATTTT.